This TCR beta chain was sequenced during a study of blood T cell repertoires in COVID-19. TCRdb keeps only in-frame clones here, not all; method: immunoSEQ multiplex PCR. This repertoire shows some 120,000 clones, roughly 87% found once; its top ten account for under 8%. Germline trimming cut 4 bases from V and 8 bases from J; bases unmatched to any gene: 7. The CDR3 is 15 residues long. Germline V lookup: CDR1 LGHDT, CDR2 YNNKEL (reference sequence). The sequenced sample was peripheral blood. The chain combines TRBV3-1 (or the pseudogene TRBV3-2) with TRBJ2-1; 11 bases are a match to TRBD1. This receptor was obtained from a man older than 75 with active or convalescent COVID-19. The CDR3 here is CASSPGQGVQDEQFF. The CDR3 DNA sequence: TGTGCCAGCAGCCCGGGACAGGGGGTCCAGGATGAGCAGTTCTTC.